These 5 T cell receptor beta chains share one sample of origin, sequenced in a study of cytomegalovirus exposure and HLA in healthy donors (dated by TCRdb to the late 2010s). The receptor library was made with the immunoSEQ multiplex PCR assay. The multiplex PCR relied on a mix of 60 forward primers for TCR Vbeta segments and 13 reverse primers for TCR Jbeta segments. The table comes from immuneACCESS by way of TCRdb, which keeps in-frame sequences with V and J called. Part of the clones is missing from these tables; in studies checked, under half for an unresolved V gene and the rest for unknown reasons. Within this sample are over 150,000 clones, with nearly 80% of them counted one time only. About 9.6% of the sample goes to the ten largest clones. The material sequenced was PBMCs. These receptor sequences come from a man between 18 and 35 years old in good health and CMV-seropositive.

This chain connects TRBV13 to TRBJ2-2; 8 bases are a match to TRBD1. V trimming: 4 bases; J trimming: 6 bases; junction bases outside the gene matches: 4. This CDR3 region has 14 residues. From germline, CDR1 is PRHDT and CDR2 FYEKMQ (reference sequence). The CDR3 reads CASSSGQGAGELFF. The CDR3 DNA reads as TGTGCCAGCAGCTCTGGACAGGGCGCCGGGGAGCTGTTTTTT.

The chain recombines TRBV28 with TRBJ1-1; 7 bases align to TRBD1. Germline lookup yields CDR1 MDHEN and CDR2 SYDVKM. Trimming at V came to 4 bases and at J to 5 bases, leaving 4 bases not matched to a gene. The length of the CDR3 is 13 residues. CDR3 in DNA: TGTGCCAGCAGTTCCCGGGACAGAACTGAAGCTTTCTTT. Translating it yields CASSSRDRTEAFF.

The rearrangement uses TRBV7-2 and TRBJ2-7; 11 nucleotides line up with TRBD2. V lost 4 bases to trimming and J lost 3 bases; unmatched junction nucleotides: 8. The germline V gene has CDR1 SGHTA and CDR2 FQGNSA. The CDR3 contains 16 residues. CDR3 residues: CASSSKASGGYYEQYF. In DNA, the CDR3 is TGTGCCAGCAGCTCTAAGGCTAGCGGGGGGTACTACGAGCAGTACTTC.

V and J are TRBV15 and TRBJ2-1, with TRBD1 matching 11 bases. CDR1 is LNHNV and CDR2 is YYDKDF in the germline V gene (reference sequence). V gave up 1 base and J gave up 6 bases; unmatched junction bases: 5. The CDR3 extends over 16 amino acids. CDR3 DNA sequence: TGTGCCACCAGCAGAGGTCGGGACAGGGGGATCAATGAGCAGTTCTTC. This translates into CATSRGRDRGINEQFF.

This clone has more than one count but fewer than ten. The chain combines TRBV6-1 with TRBJ2-2, with 8 bases lining up with TRBD1. The CDR3 totals 14 residues. The V gene's germline CDR1 is MNHNS and CDR2 SASEGT. The V segment lost 5 bases and the J segment 5 bases; nucleotides outside the gene matches: 4. The CDR3 DNA reads as TGTGCCAGCAGTACCCGACAGGGGACCGGGGAGCTGTTTTTT. This translates into CASSTRQGTGELFF.